This T cell receptor beta chain is from a study of blood T cells in healthy people across ages. Study results and limitations: It was found that TCR beta diversity correlated strongly with the percentage of naive T cells. Diversity was estimated from one million T cells, and these estimates were considered underestimates.

This clonotype has only a few counts. The antigen is unknown. A J-beta primer mix and a sample-barcoded 5' primer were used in a second PCR of about 6 to 12 cycles. A template-switch adaptor containing 12 random nucleotides labeled each cDNA molecule. One entry per CDR3 protein, called by TCRdb with MiXCR from the 5' RACE reads. The profile covers about 640,000 distinct CDR3 sequences, with approximately 50% appearing a single time and over 35% taken by the ten largest. Trimming shortened V by 10 bases and J by 6 bases, and 18 bases separated the two germline ends. Germline CDR1 and CDR2: MNHEY and SMNVEV (reference sequence). CDR3 size: 13 residues.

The sequenced sample was blood. This sequence joins TRBV27 and TRBJ1-2; tentatively, D is TRBD1 (6 bases). The TCR was taken from a man between 60 and 75 years old in good health. CDR3 loop: CATAPGGRNGYTF. CDR3 sequence (DNA): TGTGCCACGGCCCCGGGGGGGCGGAATGGCTACACCTTC.